A single sample is the source of the 30 T cell receptor beta chains below, sequenced in a study of human T cells and chemical hapten exposure. Specified time point: pre-sensitization, week 0. Sample treatment: therapeutic diphenylcyclopropenone sensitization with weekly scalp DPC. TCRdb ran MiXCR on the RACE reads and lists one entry per CDR3 protein. The sample has fewer than 300,000 distinct CDR3 sequences; over 7.5% are singletons. The input for sequencing was whole blood, taken in connection with sensitization to the hapten diphenylcyclopropenone (DPC). The receptor source for this set is a man younger than 35 with alopecia areata. Some clones in this sample may be carry-over from other donors' samples.

V usage is TRBV5-4 and J usage is TRBJ2-7, with D perhaps given as TRBD1 or TRBD2 (5 bases each). Trimming pared 3 bases from V and 6 bases from J, leaving 10 bases between. Germline CDR1 reads SGHNT; CDR2 reads YYREEE (reference sequence). CDR3 length: 12 amino acids. The CDR3 spells CASSWRGVEQYF. CDR3 coding DNA: TGTGCCAGCAGCTGGAGAGGGGTCGAGCAGTACTTC.

The V gene is TRBV7-9, the J gene TRBJ1-6, with unresolved D. Trimming cost V 0 bases and J 9 bases, with 12 bases left between them. The CDR3 runs 15 residues. Germline V lookup: CDR1 SEHNR, CDR2 FQNEAQ (reference sequence). As DNA, the CDR3 is TGTGCCAGCAGCTTAGCGGTCTCAGACGGTTCACCCCTCCACTTT. Its protein product is CASSLAVSDGSPLHF.

The chain recombines TRBV7-2 with TRBJ2-1, with a possible D match to TRBD2 (5 bases). The CDR3 covers 18 residues. V was shortened by 1 base and J by 0 bases, with 16 bases between the two germline ends. Germline assignment: CDR1 SGHTA and CDR2 FQGNSA. The CDR3 reads CASSLVGLDPSSYNEQFF. The CDR3 bases are TGTGCCAGCAGCTTAGTAGGACTGGACCCCAGCTCCTACAATGAGCAGTTCTTC.

This clonotype was counted only a few times. This chain uses TRBV6-5 with TRBJ2-5; D perhaps matches TRBD1 (5 bases). V lost 4 bases, J lost 7 bases, and 16 bases lay in between. The germline gives CDR1 MNHEY, CDR2 SVGAGI. CDR3 length equals 14 residues. This CDR3 reads CASSSLPDDRTQYF. CDR3 coding DNA: TGTGCCAGCAGTTCCCTTCCGGACGACAGGACCCAGTACTTC.

The genes are TRBV2 and TRBJ1-5, with TRBD1 identical over 11 bases. Germline V gene sequence: CDR1 SNHLY, CDR2 FYNNEI. The CDR3 consists of 16 residues. V gave up 1 base and J gave up 7 bases; unmatched junction bases: 6. CDR3 in amino acids: CASSEGTGGVQQPQHF. DNA for the CDR3: TGTGCCAGCAGTGAAGGGACAGGGGGCGTTCAACAGCCCCAGCATTTT.

The gene calls are TRBV6-6 and TRBJ2-7; 7 bases line up with TRBD1. Germline V gene sequence: CDR1 MNHNY, CDR2 SVGAGI (reference sequence). The CDR3 has 13 amino acids. Trimming cost V 11 bases and J 6 bases; bases outside gene matches: 13. Written as DNA, the CDR3 is TGTGCCGCCCGATCCGGGACAGTCTCCGAGCAGTACTTC. Residues: CAARSGTVSEQYF.

The rearrangement links TRBV6-5 to TRBJ2-3, with TRBD1 as a possible D gene (6 bases). The CDR3 is 14 amino acids. Trimming took 6 bases from V and 2 from J, leaving 12 bases between them. Germline V gene sequence: CDR1 MNHEY, CDR2 SVGAGI. CDR3 sequence: CASSRQDSTDTQYF. Here the CDR3 DNA reads TGTGCCAGCAGCAGACAGGATTCCACAGATACGCAGTATTTT.

V is TRBV4-3 and J is TRBJ2-1; possibly TRBD2 for D (5 bases). The germline V gene encodes CDR1 LGHNA and CDR2 YSLEER. Trimming shortened V by 8 bases and J by 8 bases, and 10 bases separated the two germline ends. The CDR3 loop spans 11 amino acids. The CDR3 is CASAGVDEQFF. CDR3 coding DNA: TGCGCCAGCGCCGGGGTCGATGAGCAGTTCTTC.

This clonotype was picked up many times. The V call is TRBV7-9, the J call TRBJ2-7; D may be TRBD2 (5 bases). The CDR3 totals 13 residues. V was pared by 1 base and J by 3 bases, with 7 bases between. The germline gives CDR1 SEHNR, CDR2 FQNEAQ (reference sequence). CDR3 coding DNA: TGTGCCAGCAGCTTAGTTGCGGGCTACGAGCAGTACGTC. Amino acids: CASSLVAGYEQYV.

This clonotype has at least ten counts. The chain joins TRBV6-6 to TRBJ2-2, with 11 bases aligning to TRBD2. The junction had 5 bases not matched to a gene; V was cut back by 5 bases and J by 0 bases. Germline V gene lookup returns CDR1 MNHNY and CDR2 SVGAGI (reference sequence). The CDR3 is 17 amino acids. The chain's CDR3 is CASSKLAGDTNTGELFF. Here the CDR3 DNA reads TGTGCCAGCAGTAAACTAGCGGGGGACACGAACACCGGGGAGCTGTTTTTT.

This rearrangement joins TRBV11-1 to TRBJ1-1; no clear D. This CDR3 is 14 amino acids long. The V gene lost 1 base and the J gene lost 3 bases, with 9 bases spanning the gap. Per germline, CDR1 SGHAT and CDR2 FQDESV (reference sequence). The CDR3 loop reads CASSLVVSDTEAFF. The DNA of the CDR3 is TGTGCCAGCAGCTTAGTCGTCAGCGACACTGAAGCTTTCTTT. Drawing the rest from reference TRBV11-1 and TRBJ1-1, the complete variable domain is EAEVAQSPRYKITEKSQAVAFWCDPISGHATLYWYRQILGQGPELLVQFQDESVVDDSQLPKDRFSAERLKGVDSTLKIQPAELGDSAMYLCASSLVVSDTEAFFGQGTRLTVV.

CDR3: CSVQGASGGNTGELFF. CDR3 coding DNA: TGCAGCGTACAGGGGGCTAGCGGGGGCAACACCGGGGAGCTGTTTTTT. The rearrangement uses TRBV29-1 and TRBJ2-2; D is possibly TRBD2 (10 bases). CDR1 SQVTM and CDR2 ANQGSEA come from the germline V gene. V gave up 6 bases and J gave up 2 bases, with 19 bases separating them. The CDR3 covers 16 residues.

This clonotype was observed a few times. The J gene is TRBJ1-5, the V gene TRBV12-3 or TRBV12-4; D gene ambiguous. There are 14 residues in the CDR3. Trimming took off 6 bases at V and 7 bases at J, with 16 bases between the two ends. The CDR3 reads CASSSPRVRQPQHF. For the CDR3, the DNA is TGTGCCAGCAGCTCGCCCCGAGTGCGCCAGCCCCAGCATTTT.

The rearrangement uses TRBV14 and TRBJ1-4; D possibly corresponds to TRBD1 (5 bases). This CDR3 comprises 16 residues. Germline V lookup: CDR1 SGHDN, CDR2 FVKESK. Between the trimmed V and J ends, which lost 4 bases and 8 bases, there was a span of 20 bases. In DNA form, the CDR3 reads TGTGCCAGCAGCCCCTCCCCGAGGGCCGGGGACGAAAAACTGTTTTTT. It encodes CASSPSPRAGDEKLFF. The whole variable domain, remainder taken from reference TRBV14 and TRBJ1-4, is EAGVTQFPSHSVIEKGQTVTLRCDPISGHDNLYWYRRVMGKEIKFLLHFVKESKQDESGMPNNRFLAERTGGTYSTLKVQPAELEDSGVYFCASSPSPRAGDEKLFFGSGTQLSVL.

This clonotype was recorded at least ten times. J is TRBJ2-5 and V is TRBV12-3 or TRBV12-4, with a weak D call TRBD1 (5 bases). The CDR3 is 15 residues long. V lost 5 bases to trimming and J lost 6 bases, with 19 bases between them. The CDR3 bases are TGTGCCAGCAGTGCCCCAAAAGACAGTCTCAAGACCCAGTACTTC. Its protein is CASSAPKDSLKTQYF.

Only a few counts were recorded for this clonotype. The chain links TRBV2 to TRBJ2-5; TRBD1 aligns across 7 bases. The CDR3 contains 12 residues. V lost 5 bases and J lost 6; bases outside the gene matches: 3. Germline V gene lookup returns CDR1 SNHLY and CDR2 FYNNEI. CDR3 DNA sequence: TGTGCCAGCAGTACGACAGGGCAGACCCAGTACTTC. It codes for CASSTTGQTQYF.

Here the CDR3 DNA reads TGTGCCAGCAGTTACTCAGGGGAGCCGGGCACCGGGGAGCTGTTTTTT. Translation: CASSYSGEPGTGELFF. V usage is TRBV6-2 or TRBV6-3 and J usage is TRBJ2-2; D may correspond to TRBD1 or TRBD2 (5 bases each). The CDR3 consists of 16 residues. The germline V and J ends were trimmed by 0 bases and 4 bases, with 12 bases remaining between them. Germline CDR1 is MNHEY and CDR2 is SVGEGT.

The chain links TRBV28 to TRBJ1-5; D is uncertain. CDR1 MDHEN and CDR2 SYDVKM come from the germline V gene. The CDR3 is 12 amino acids. V lost 10 bases to trimming and J lost 3 bases, with 10 bases between them. Here the CDR3 reads CATTPNNQPQHF. CDR3 coding DNA: TGTGCCACCACTCCGAACAATCAGCCCCAGCATTTT.

This clonotype was observed a few times. CDR3 DNA sequence: TGTGCCAGCAGCCAAGCTGCAGCACTCTACGAGCAGTACTTC. This translates into CASSQAAALYEQYF. The rearrangement links TRBV3-1 to TRBJ2-7, with D unresolved. Trimming pared 1 base from V and 3 bases from J, leaving 10 bases between. The CDR3 sequence is 14 residues long. CDR1 and CDR2 (germline): LGHDT, YNNKEL (reference sequence).

The V call is TRBV5-5, the J call TRBJ1-1; D remains unclear. V gave up 2 bases and J gave up 6 bases, with 17 bases separating them. The germline gives CDR1 SGHKS, CDR2 YYEKEE (reference sequence). The CDR3 has 15 amino acids. CDR3 loop: CASSFVFKGYSEAFF. The CDR3 coding sequence is TGTGCCAGCAGCTTTGTTTTTAAGGGTTACTCTGAAGCTTTCTTT.

This sequence joins TRBV7-8 and TRBJ1-4; D not resolved. CDR3 length: 14 amino acids. Germline V gives CDR1 SGHVS, CDR2 FQNEAQ. Trimming shortened V by 1 base and J by 5 bases, and 8 bases separated the two germline ends. The CDR3 DNA is TGTGCCAGCAGCTTAGAAGAAGCCAATGAAAAACTGTTTTTT. Protein product: CASSLEEANEKLFF. The variable domain in full, with the rest retrieved from reference TRBV7-8 and TRBJ1-4, is GAGVSQSPRYKVAKRGQDVALRCDPISGHVSLFWYQQALGQGPEFLTYFQNEAQLDKSGLPSDRFFAERPEGSVSTLKIQRTQQEDSAVYLCASSLEEANEKLFFGSGTQLSVL.

This clonotype was seen ten or more times. The chain couples TRBV24-1 to TRBJ2-1; 13 bases are a match to TRBD2. The V and J ends lost 4 bases and 4 bases, in that order; junction bases with no gene match: 15. The CDR3 is 20 residues long. CDR1 KGHDR and CDR2 SFDVKD come from the germline V gene. The CDR3 loop reads CATSEGTSGASSPLYNEQFF. In DNA, the CDR3 is TGTGCCACCAGTGAGGGGACTAGCGGGGCGTCCTCCCCCTTGTACAATGAGCAGTTCTTC.

The J gene is TRBJ1-3, the V gene TRBV11-2; a weak D match, TRBD1 (6 bases). Germline CDR1 reads SGHAT; CDR2 reads FQNNGV. This CDR3 region has 16 residues. The V end lost 1 base, the J end lost 1 base, and 11 bases lay between the germline ends. The CDR3 region is CASSLAGARSGNTIYF. CDR3 nucleotide sequence: TGTGCCAGCAGCTTAGCAGGGGCCCGTTCTGGAAACACCATATATTTT.

This clonotype was detected only a few times. The V gene is TRBV29-1, the J gene TRBJ2-7; 7 bases are a match to TRBD1. J was trimmed by 0 bases and V by 2 bases; bases with no gene match: 7. From germline, CDR1 is SQVTM and CDR2 ANQGSEA. There are 15 residues in the CDR3. The CDR3, as DNA: TGCAGCGTTGAACATACCGGGACAGTCTCCTACGAGCAGTACGTC. Amino acid sequence: CSVEHTGTVSYEQYV.

This chain uses TRBV9 with TRBJ2-5; 9 bases fit TRBD2. Germline V gives CDR1 SGDLS, CDR2 YYNGEE. The CDR3 is 18 amino acids. J lost 2 bases, V lost 1 base, and 12 bases had no gene match. Here the CDR3 reads CASSVSQRGAGPQETQYF. CDR3 nucleotide sequence: TGTGCCAGCAGCGTATCCCAGCGGGGGGCCGGGCCACAAGAGACCCAGTACTTC.

This clonotype came up a few times. The chain is built from TRBV15 and TRBJ1-6; no reliable D call. V was cut by 4 bases and J by 7 bases, with 5 bases left in between. CDR3 length equals 12 residues. The germline gives CDR1 LNHNV, CDR2 YYDKDF (reference sequence). CDR3 nucleotide sequence: TGTGCCACCAGCAATCGCAATTCACCCCTCCACTTT. It codes for CATSNRNSPLHF.

This clonotype was picked up a small number of times. The chain joins TRBV10-3 to TRBJ2-1, with TRBD2 identical over 8 bases. This CDR3 spans 17 amino acids. Germline V gene sequence: CDR1 ENHRY, CDR2 SYGVKD. The V segment lost 2 bases and the J segment 4 bases; nucleotides outside the gene matches: 10. This CDR3 is CAISEQLAGGTYNEQFF. CDR3 DNA sequence: TGTGCCATCAGTGAGCAGTTGGCGGGGGGTACTTACAATGAGCAGTTCTTC.

This clonotype came up many times. The chain couples TRBV20-1 to TRBJ1-5; 7 bases map to TRBD1. The CDR3 extends over 14 amino acids. Germline V gene lookup returns CDR1 DFQATT and CDR2 SNEGSKA (reference sequence). V lost 5 bases and J lost 2; bases outside the gene matches: 6. The CDR3 DNA reads as TGCAGTGCTCCCAGGGGGGGCGGCAATCAGCCCCAGCATTTT. It codes for CSAPRGGGNQPQHF.

There are a few counts of this clonotype. The genes are TRBV7-2 and TRBJ1-4; TRBD1 aligns across 7 bases. Trimming cost V 1 base and J 6 bases; bases outside gene matches: 5. The CDR3 loop spans 15 amino acids. Looked up from germline, CDR1 is SGHTA and CDR2 is FQGNSA. The CDR3 loop is CASSLVTGSHEKLFF. The CDR3 bases are TGTGCCAGCAGCTTAGTGACAGGGAGTCATGAAAAACTGTTTTTT.

The V gene is TRBV6-2 or TRBV6-3, the J gene TRBJ2-5; TRBD2 might be the D (6 bases). CDR3 length: 15 amino acids. Germline CDR1 reads MNHEY; CDR2 reads SVGEGT. Deletions cut 4 bases from V and 5 bases from J, with 17 bases between. The CDR3 nucleotides are TGTGCCAGCAGTTTCAGCGGGTTTAGGTTGGAGACCCAGTACTTC. Translated, it gives CASSFSGFRLETQYF.